This T cell receptor (beta chain) came from a study of vaccination and CD4 T cells after COVID-19. About the study: Between diagnosis and the drawing of post-COVID samples lay a median around 110 days (range 35 to 161). Stimulation of the cells used overlapping spike peptide pools from SARS-CoV-2 and from the common cold coronaviruses HCoV-NL63, HCoV-OC43 and HCoV-229E.

This clonotype is medium-sized by share. Antigen unknown. The Oncomine TCR Beta short-read assay was what sequenced the DNA obtained from cultured CD4+ T cells. TCRdb reprocessed the PCR reads via MiXCR and lists one record per CDR3 protein. There are roughly 3,300 distinct CDR3 sequences in the sample; around a fifth occur only once, and 27% lies in the top ten. Findings of the study overall: Investigators enrolled relatively few convalescent patients and included no early post-infection timepoints.

Noted treatment: roughly 11-day PBMC culture with coronavirus spike peptide pools or control peptides (ViraFEST assay). Cultures used roughly 2.1 million PBMCs per well, 8.5 to 10 IU/ml IL-2 and about 10 ug/ml peptides. CDR1 is DFQATT, CDR2 SNEGSKA, per germline (reference sequence). The CDR3 contains 12 residues. V was pared by 4 bases and J by 5 bases, with 12 bases between. This rearrangement joins TRBV20-1 to TRBJ2-7, with D perhaps given as TRBD1 or TRBD2 (5 bases each). The sample taken for sequencing was CD4+ T cells from blood, cultured in vitro. The sequence came from a human donor who had recovered from COVID-19. CDR3 sequence (DNA): TGCAGTGCTAAGAAGGGGACCAACGAGCAGTACTTC. It yields the protein CSAKKGTNEQYF.